This passage covers 12 T cell receptor beta chains from one sample sequenced in a study of T cell repertoires in cytomegalovirus infection. MiXCR, applied by TCRdb to the reads, yields one record per CDR3 protein. This sample carries around 180,000 distinct CDR3 sequences, 15% to 20% of them seen once, and the ten largest clones take less than 3.5%. Sequencing used PBMCs. The receptors were gathered from a human donor in good health (CMV status not recorded). Some clones in this sample may be carry-over from other donors' samples.

The sample holds a few counts of this clonotype. This chain uses TRBV6-1 with TRBJ1-6; the D is unclear. Per the germline V gene, CDR1 is MNHNS and CDR2 is SASEGT. CDR3 size: 13 residues. V was pared by 1 base and J by 14 bases, with 12 bases between. The CDR3 DNA follows: TGTGCCAGCAGTGAAGAGTTGGCCTCGGCCCTCCACTTT. It yields the protein CASSEELASALHF.

CDR3 sequence (DNA): TGTGCCAGCAGTTACACGGACAGGCTAAACACTGAAGCTTTCTTT. This gives the protein CASSYTDRLNTEAFF. The J gene is TRBJ1-1, the V gene TRBV6-5; TRBD1 matches at 7 bases. This CDR3 spans 15 amino acids. The germline CDR1 and CDR2 sequences are MNHEY and SVGAGI. Trimming at V came to 2 bases and at J to 2 bases, leaving 5 bases not matched to a gene.

The V gene is TRBV14, the J gene TRBJ2-1, with a weak D call TRBD1 (6 bases). Germline CDR1 reads SGHDN; CDR2 reads FVKESK. The CDR3 length is 16 residues. V gave up 2 bases and J gave up 7 bases, with 18 bases separating them. The CDR3 is CASSQLTGKPENEQFF. The CDR3 DNA follows: TGTGCCAGCAGCCAACTAACAGGGAAACCTGAAAATGAGCAGTTCTTC.

This clonotype appeared many times. The V call is TRBV7-9, the J call TRBJ2-1; TRBD2 agrees at 7 bases. V dropped 1 base and J dropped 1; count of bases not matched to a gene: 4. The CDR3 has 16 residues. Germline-derived CDR1 and CDR2 are SEHNR and FQNEAQ (reference sequence). DNA for the CDR3: TGTGCCAGCAGCTTAGGCGACGGGAGGTCCTACAATGAGCAGTTCTTC. Its protein is CASSLGDGRSYNEQFF.

This clonotype came up many times. J is TRBJ2-3 and V is TRBV7-2; unclear D gene. The CDR3 consists of 13 residues. V was shortened by 5 bases and J by 2 bases, with 8 bases between the two germline ends. From germline, CDR1 is SGHTA and CDR2 FQGNSA. CDR3 bases: TGTGCCAGCAGCGGAGACTTCACAGATACGCAGTATTTT. It encodes CASSGDFTDTQYF.

The chain combines TRBV24-1 with TRBJ1-5; 7 bases line up with TRBD1. Unmatched junction bases numbered 3, after V lost 6 bases and J lost 2 bases. The germline CDR1 and CDR2 sequences are KGHDR and SFDVKD. The CDR3 is 14 amino acids. CDR3 nucleotides: TGTGCCACCAGTTTCGGGACAGGCAATCAGCCCCAGCATTTT. This encodes CATSFGTGNQPQHF.

The V and J genes are TRBV19 and TRBJ1-4, with D perhaps matching TRBD1 (6 bases). The V gene's germline CDR1 is LNHDA and CDR2 SQIVND (reference sequence). V was pared by 2 bases and J by 6 bases, with 13 bases between. This CDR3 is 15 amino acids long. CDR3 nucleotide sequence: TGTGCCAGTAGTATAAATGGGGGCGTGGATGAAAAACTGTTTTTT. Translated, it gives CASSINGGVDEKLFF.

This clonotype has a handful of counts. The chain employs TRBV7-3 and TRBJ2-2; D remains unclear. V lost 2 bases, J lost 3 bases, and 4 bases lay in between. The CDR3 runs 13 residues. Germline values: CDR1 SGHTA, CDR2 FQGTGA. The CDR3 coding sequence is TGTGCCAGCAGCTTAGGCTACACCGGGGAGCTGTTTTTT. Translation gives CASSLGYTGELFF.

CDR3 protein: CASSWMSQPYNEQFF. CDR3 nucleotide sequence: TGTGCCAGCAGTTGGATGTCACAGCCCTACAATGAGCAGTTCTTC. V usage is TRBV27 and J usage is TRBJ2-1; D gene unclear. V lost 4 bases, J lost 2 bases, and 12 bases lay in between. The CDR3 totals 15 residues. The germline gives CDR1 MNHEY, CDR2 SMNVEV (reference sequence).

This clonotype was counted only a few times. The rearrangement links TRBV2 to TRBJ2-4; tentatively, D is TRBD1 or TRBD2 (6 bases each). The CDR3 is 15 residues long. Trimming left V 1 base short and J 6 bases short, with 13 bases between. Germline V gives CDR1 SNHLY, CDR2 FYNNEI. In DNA form, the CDR3 reads TGTGCCAGCAGTGAAGAAGTAGGGGGAGGAAACATTCAGTACTTC. This codes for CASSEEVGGGNIQYF. The full variable domain, completed using reference TRBV2 and TRBJ2-4, is EPEVTQTPSHQVTQMGQEVILRCVPISNHLYFYWYRQILGQKVEFLVSFYNNEISEKSEIFDDQFSVERPDGSNFTLKIRSTKLEDSAMYFCASSEEVGGGNIQYFGAGTRLSVL.

The genes are TRBV30 and TRBJ1-2; 9 nucleotides match TRBD1. In germline, CDR1 is GTSNPN, CDR2 SVGIG (reference sequence). V shed 8 bases and J 7 bases; nucleotides not matched to a gene: 8. The CDR3 extends over 12 amino acids. The chain's CDR3 is CARDRELFGYTF. DNA of the CDR3: TGTGCCCGGGACAGGGAGCTCTTTGGCTACACCTTC.

The rearrangement joins TRBV6-5 to TRBJ2-7; D is unclear. Trimming left V 2 bases short and J 6 bases short, with 17 bases between. Germline CDR1 and CDR2: MNHEY and SVGAGI. This CDR3 contains 15 residues. CDR3 coding DNA: TGTGCCAGCAGTTACCAGGTGGGCATGGGGTGCGAGCAGTACTTC. As protein: CASSYQVGMGCEQYF.